A selection of T cell receptor beta chains follows, all from one sample in a study of shared T cell receptors in the human thymus. The method was immunoSEQ multiplex PCR; TCRdb's version includes in-frame clones alone and lacks a portion of them. The sample comprises some 720,000 clones, roughly 90% of which are singletons, and 0.0095% to 0.011% rests with the top ten. These records were also assigned to another study, of human thymus T cells.

Sample: thymocytes. The receptors shown here come from a boy younger than two with a congenital heart defect. CDR3s include the opening cysteine and the closing phenylalanine or tryptophan. The D gene is left open where the match is weak. Not all rows give a size; the values are once, few, many and, for expanded clones, a class.

v_gene	d_gene	abundance	j_gene	CDR3nt	CDR3aa
TRBV11-2	TRBD2	once	TRBJ2-1	TGTGCCAGCAGCATAACTAGCGGGAGAATTCAGTTCTTC	CASSITSGRIQFF
TRBV19	-	-	TRBJ2-1	TGTGCCAGTAGTATCGGTGCGGATCCGTCCTACAATGAGCAGTTCTTC	CASSIGADPSYNEQFF
TRBV28	-	-	TRBJ2-7	TGTGCCAGCAGCCCAGGGCAGCGAAGCCACTACGAGCAGTACTTC	CASSPGQRSHYEQYF
TRBV6-1	-	once	TRBJ1-3	TGTGCCAGCAGTGATCCAGGACAGCTCTCTGGAAACACCATATATTTT	CASSDPGQLSGNTIYF
TRBV27	-	-	TRBJ1-1	TGTGCCAGCAGGTCCAGGTCCGAGACTGAAGCTTTCTTT	CASRSRSETEAFF
TRBV10-2	-	-	TRBJ1-2	TGCGCCAGCAGTGAGCCACATTCAGGGGACTACACCTTC	CASSEPHSGDYTF
TRBV6-1	TRBD1	-	TRBJ1-2	TGTGCCAGCAGTGTCCGGGACAGGGGTTATTATGGCTACACCTTC	CASSVRDRGYYGYTF
TRBV10-3	TRBD1	-	TRBJ2-1	TGTGCCATCAGTCCAACAGGGGGGATCAGCTACAATGAGCAGTTCTTC	CAISPTGGISYNEQFF
TRBV15	-	-	TRBJ1-4	TGTGCCACCACCTCGCGAGGAAAGGTAAATGAAAAACTGTTTTTT	CATTSRGKVNEKLFF
TRBV11-2	TRBD1	-	TRBJ1-2	TGTGCCAGCAGCTGGGAGACAGGGGTATATGGCTACACCTTC	CASSWETGVYGYTF
TRBV12-5	TRBD2	-	TRBJ2-7	TGTGCTAGTGGCCCCTGGGCGGGGTTAGCGGGCTACGAGCAGTACTTC	CASGPWAGLAGYEQYF
TRBV6-1	-	-	TRBJ1-4	TGTGCCAGCAGTGAGCTCCCGGGACAAAGGAATGAAAAACTGTTTTTT	CASSELPGQRNEKLFF
TRBV5-5	TRBD1	-	TRBJ2-7	TGTGCCAGCAGGGCGGGTACCGGGACAGGGGGCGGCGAGCAGTACTTC	CASRAGTGTGGGEQYF
TRBV5-8	TRBD1	-	TRBJ2-1	TGTGCCAGCAGCTCTGGGACAGGGTTTTACAATGAGCAGTTCTTC	CASSSGTGFYNEQFF
TRBV5-1	TRBD2	-	TRBJ2-3	TGCGCCAGCAGCTCGAGGACTGCCGGGGGACTAGCGGGAGTGGCGCAGTATTTT	CASSSRTAGGLAGVAQYF
TRBV19	-	-	TRBJ1-1	TGTGCCAGTAGTACCCGCTCGGGGAACACTGAAGCTTTCTTT	CASSTRSGNTEAFF
TRBV5-1	-	-	TRBJ2-7	TGCGCCAGCAGCTTATACGGACAATCCTACGAGCAGTACTTC	CASSLYGQSYEQYF
TRBV4-3	TRBD1	-	TRBJ2-7	TGCGCCAGCAGCCAAGATTGGGAACAGGGGTGTGAGCAGTACTTC	CASSQDWEQGCEQYF
TRBV2	-	-	TRBJ2-3	TGTGCCAGCAGTGAGGCAGGGACTAGCACAGATACGCAGTATTTT	CASSEAGTSTDTQYF
TRBV20-1	-	few	TRBJ2-1	TGCAGTGCTAGACCCAGGAATGAGCAGTTCTTC	CSARPRNEQFF
TRBV23-1	-	once	TRBJ2-3	TGCGCCAGCAGTCAATCGATTTCGGCTCCCAACCCAGGTACGCAGTATTTT	CASSQSISAPNPGTQYF
TRBV29-1	-	-	TRBJ2-7	TGCAGCGTTGGGCTGTCCTCCTACGAGCAGTACTTC	CSVGLSSYEQYF
TRBV12-2	-	-	TRBJ2-7	TGTGCAAGTCGCTTAGTACTGGCCGGGATTGGATCCTACGAGCAGTACTTC	CASRLVLAGIGSYEQYF
TRBV6-5	-	few	TRBJ2-3	TGTGCCAGCGGCTATTCTGGGGCTAGCACAGATACGCAGTATTTT	CASGYSGASTDTQYF
TRBV11-3	-	-	TRBJ2-3	TGTGCCAGCAGCTCGCGCGGGGCAGATACGCAGTATTTT	CASSSRGADTQYF
TRBV5-1	-	-	TRBJ2-1	TGCGCCAGCAGCTCGCGACAGGGCGGGGATGAGCAGTTCTTC	CASSSRQGGDEQFF
TRBV6-1	-	-	TRBJ1-1	TGTGCCACAGAACGGGTTCGGGCGGGAGGTGAAGCTTTCTTT	CATERVRAGGEAFF
TRBV6-5	-	-	TRBJ2-5	TGTGCCAGCAGTTACTTCCTGGACTCCAGCCAAGAGACCCAGTACTTC	CASSYFLDSSQETQYF
TRBV5-1	TRBD1	once	TRBJ1-2	TGCGCCAGCAGCTATGGGACAGGGGGCTATGGCTACACCTTC	CASSYGTGGYGYTF
TRBV7-2	TRBD1	-	TRBJ2-5	TGTGCCAGCAGTCCACCTCCGGGACAGCTATTCCAAGAGACCCAGTACTTC	CASSPPPGQLFQETQYF
TRBV28	-	-	TRBJ1-2	TGTGCCAGCAGTTTATCTTGGGGGGGATCAGGGGAGGTTGGCTACACCTTC	CASSLSWGGSGEVGYTF
TRBV30	TRBD2	once	TRBJ2-5	TGTGCCTGGGGAGGGGGTAGCGGGAGAGGAGAGACCCAGTACTTC	CAWGGGSGRGETQYF
TRBV5-4	-	few	TRBJ1-1	TGTGCCAGCGGGGGGGTCGGGGAAGCTTTCTTT	CASGGVGEAFF
TRBV28	TRBD1	few	TRBJ1-2	TGTGCCAGCAGTTCCGGACAGGGCCCCAACTATGGCTACACCTTC	CASSSGQGPNYGYTF